The 7 T cell receptor delta chains given below trace back to one sample, sequenced in a study of γδ T cells in repeated Plasmodium falciparum infection (dated by TCRdb to about 2021). Library creation used multiplex PCR. The reads were generated on an Illumina MiSeq. TCRdb processed the public reads again with the CATT caller, after which rows with matching DNA were combined. Within this sample are some 100,000 delta-chain clones, with more than 1.4% of them counted one time only. In total, the top ten clones hold under 10% of the sample. For bulk TCR repertoire analysis, Vgamma9/Vdelta2+ and Vdelta2-negative gammadelta T cell populations were isolated by flow sorting from peripheral blood mononuclear cells. The sample taken for sequencing was gamma-delta T cells from blood. Receptor source: a pool of human donors (malaria-infected and uninfected, not separated).

This clone was counted between two and nine times. Translating this DNA gives a protein that differs at residue 16 from the TCRdb one, which belongs to a much larger clone; a read error is likely, and the protein shown is this translation. The chain is built from TRDV1 and TRDJ1; no reliable D call. The J gene is not listed in TCRdb, so it was assigned here from a DNA match to germline. Between the trimmed V and J ends, which lost 5 bases and 1 base, there was a span of 35 bases. The CDR3 is 22 residues long. Germline lookup yields CDR1 TSWWSYY and CDR2 QGS. The CDR3 DNA sequence: TGTGCTCTTGGGCTTTTATACTCACACGCTCTTGCAGTTTTAAAGTGCACCGATAAACTCATCTTT. It codes for CALGLLYSHALAVLKCTDKLIF.

This clone turned up a few times. This DNA's translation differs at residue 8 from TCRdb's protein, which comes from a much larger clone; a read error is likely, and the protein shown is translated from the DNA. Distinct nucleotide sequences in the sample also encode this CDR3. V is TRDV1 and J is TRDJ1; D gene unclear. The J gene is not listed in TCRdb, so it was assigned here from a DNA match to germline. CDR3 size: 14 residues. V shed 5 bases and J shed 6 bases, with 16 bases lying between them. The germline gives CDR1 TSWWSYY, CDR2 QGS. In nucleotides, the CDR3 is TGTGCTCTTGGGTTTCTCCACATTCGGTATAAACTCATCTTT. Translated, it gives CALGFLHIRYKLIF.

This clone was seen more than once but under ten times. The amino acid sequence in TCRdb belongs to a much larger clone and departs from this DNA's translation at residue 9, likely a sequencing read error; the sequence shown is translated from the DNA. V usage is TRDV1 and J usage is TRDJ2; D assignment may be TRDD2 or TRDD3 (7 bases each). TCRdb is silent on the J gene; assignment here came from matching the DNA to germline. Germline lookup yields CDR1 TSWWSYY and CDR2 QGS. This CDR3 contains 24 residues. V was pared by 0 bases and J by 0 bases, with 32 bases between. The CDR3 spells CALGELAPTLPLLWGDTLTAQLFF. CDR3 nucleotides: TGTGCTCTTGGGGAACTAGCCCCAACCCTTCCTCTCCTCTGGGGGGACACTTTGACAGCACAACTCTTCTTT.

As to this clone: Being one base from a much bigger clone, this may be a read error. V usage is TRDV1 and J usage is TRDJ1, with 8 bases identical to TRDD3. The J gene, not given by TCRdb, was assigned here from a germline match of the nucleotide sequence. Germline values: CDR1 TSWWSYY, CDR2 QGS. The CDR3 covers 21 residues. V shed 0 bases and J 0 bases; nucleotides not matched to a gene: 18. The CDR3 sequence is CALGELKGWGIADKYTDKLIF. The CDR3 region has the DNA TGTGCTCTTGGGGAACTGAAGGGGTGGGGGATTGCCGACAAATACACCGATAAACTCATCTTT.

Worth noting for this clone: This may stem from a read error, because a much larger clone lies one nucleotide away. Other DNA sequences in the same sample also yield this CDR3. The chain uses TRDV1 and TRDJ1; tentative D call: TRDD2 (6 bases). CDR1 is TSWWSYY and CDR2 is QGS in the germline V gene. The CDR3 is made up of 19 amino acids. DNA of the CDR3: TGTGCTCTTGGGGACCTCCTACGACCTCTGCTCCAGTACACCGATAAGCTCATCTTT. It specifies CALGDLLRPLLQYTDKLIF.

Concerning this clone itself: For this DNA, TCRdb reports the protein of a much larger clone, which diverges at residue 18, most likely from a read error; the protein presented here is translated directly from the DNA. CDR3 DNA sequence: TGTGCCCTTCTCCTCGCGCGTCTTAGGGATACTTTACCTAACACCGATAAACCCATCTTT. Amino acids: CALLLARLRDTLPNTDKPIF. V gene assignment gives TRDV1, but the J gene was left uncalled; the table assigns TRDD3, which was not confirmed against the DNA. The CDR3 is made up of 20 amino acids. Germline CDR1 TSWWSYY, CDR2 QGS.

This clone was seen at least ten times. The chain couples TRDV1 to TRDJ3, with a possible D match to TRDD3 (6 bases). This CDR3 is built from 21 residues. V was trimmed by 3 bases and J by 0 bases, leaving 21 bases between them. The V gene's germline CDR1 is TSWWSYY and CDR2 QGS. CDR3 residues: CALGELRSWGPSSWDTRQMFF. DNA of the CDR3: TGTGCTCTTGGGGAGCTACGTAGCTGGGGACCCAGCTCCTGGGACACCCGACAGATGTTTTTC.